Each of the 14 T cell receptor beta chains below was sequenced from the same sample in a study of control samples from healthy donors and cancer patients. The protocol was immunoSEQ multiplex PCR, while the TCRdb copy is restricted to in-frame clones and leaves out a portion. Altogether tens of thousands of clones are present, roughly 87% being singletons, with the ten largest covering approximately 3.9%. The specimen was formalin-fixed, paraffin-embedded tissue. These receptors were taken from a female donor with melanoma.

The V gene is TRBV5-8, the J gene TRBJ2-3; TRBD2 agrees at 10 bases. Germline loops: CDR1 SGHTS, CDR2 YDEGEE. The CDR3 contains 14 residues. V was clipped by 5 bases and J by 7 bases; unmatched bases: 7. The CDR3 DNA reads TGTGCCAGCAGGGCTAGCGGGAGTGGGTATACGCAGTATTTT. Protein product: CASRASGSGYTQYF.

The table lists this clone with a few counts. The rearrangement joins TRBV7-8 to TRBJ2-5; D may be TRBD2 (5 bases). CDR3 length equals 14 residues. Germline values: CDR1 SGHVS, CDR2 FQNEAQ. V lost 3 bases and J lost 2, with 10 bases in between. The CDR3 DNA reads as TGTGCCAGCAGCTTTGTGCGGGTACAAGAGACCCAGTACTTC. Its protein is CASSFVRVQETQYF.

The chain carries TRBV6-5 and TRBJ2-1; 15 nucleotides agree with TRBD2. Germline V gene lookup returns CDR1 MNHEY and CDR2 SVGAGI. V trimming: 6 bases; J trimming: 7 bases; junction bases outside the gene matches: 4. The CDR3 spans 15 residues. CDR3 amino acids: CASRQGLAGGNEQFF. In nucleotides, the CDR3 is TGTGCCAGCAGACAGGGACTAGCGGGAGGTAATGAGCAGTTCTTC.

This clone was picked up one time. V gene TRBV19 combines with J gene TRBJ2-2; the match to TRBD2 covers 8 bases. V gave up 5 bases and J gave up 7 bases; unmatched junction bases: 15. There are 17 residues in the CDR3. Germline CDR1 is LNHDA and CDR2 is SQIVND (reference sequence). CDR3 DNA sequence: TGTGCCAGTAGTCCCGGGGCGACGGGAGGGCCTGACGGGGAGCTGTTTTTT. Its protein is CASSPGATGGPDGELFF. The full variable domain, in which reference TRBV19 and TRBJ2-2 provide the parts outside the CDR3, is DGGITQSPKYLFRKEGQNVTLSCEQNLNHDAMYWYRQDPGQGLRLIYYSQIVNDFQKGDIAEGYSVSREKKESFPLTVTSAQKNPTAFYLCASSPGATGGPDGELFFGEGSRLTVL.

The chain uses TRBV7-2 and TRBJ2-5, with D perhaps being TRBD1 or TRBD2 (5 bases each). The CDR3 runs to 17 residues. V dropped 5 bases and J dropped 1 base, with 20 bases sitting between them. Germline V gene data show CDR1 as SGHTA and CDR2 as FQGNSA. The CDR3 sequence is CASSQRLGASAQETQYF. For the CDR3, the DNA is TGTGCCAGCAGCCAACGCCTCGGGGCCAGCGCCCAAGAGACCCAGTACTTC.

This chain joins TRBV9 and TRBJ2-1, with 12 bases aligning to TRBD2. V trimming: 4 bases; J trimming: 2 bases; junction bases outside the gene matches: 4. This CDR3 is built from 16 residues. CDR1 and CDR2 (germline): SGDLS, YYNGEE. Here the CDR3 DNA reads TGTGCCAGCAGCTCATGGACTAGCGGGGCCTACAATGAGCAGTTCTTC. Its translation is CASSSWTSGAYNEQFF.

The chain joins TRBV7-3 to TRBJ1-1, with D maybe TRBD1 (5 bases). The germline V gene encodes CDR1 SGHTA and CDR2 FQGTGA. The CDR3 totals 16 residues. The V and J ends lost 1 base and 0 bases respectively, with 12 bases between them. In nucleotides, the CDR3 is TGTGCCAGCAGCTTAAGTTGGCGGGACGTGAACACTGAAGCTTTCTTT. Translating gives CASSLSWRDVNTEAFF.

The chain joins TRBV25-1 to TRBJ1-2, with D tentatively TRBD1 (5 bases). CDR1 is MGHDK and CDR2 is SYGVNS in the germline V gene. This CDR3 comprises 12 residues. V was clipped by 2 bases and J by 5 bases, with 6 bases between them. This chain's CDR3 is CASSEGAYGYTF. The CDR3 bases are TGTGCCAGCAGTGAAGGGGCTTATGGCTACACCTTC.

The count of this clone is one. The chain links TRBV27 to TRBJ2-7, with a tentative D call TRBD1 (5 bases). CDR1 and CDR2 (germline): MNHEY, SMNVEV (reference sequence). The CDR3 has 15 amino acids. V gave up 4 bases and J gave up 3 bases, with 16 bases separating them. CDR3 sequence reads: CASSSRQRGIYEQYF. In DNA form, the CDR3 reads TGTGCCAGCAGTTCTCGACAAAGGGGTATCTACGAGCAGTACTTC.

The J gene is TRBJ2-7, the V gene TRBV18, with D unclear. Per germline, CDR1 KGHSH and CDR2 LQKENI. V was cut by 3 bases and J by 2 bases, with 5 bases left in between. The CDR3 spans 12 residues. The CDR3 spells CASSPQAYEQYF. CDR3 nucleotides: TGTGCCAGCTCACCCCAAGCCTACGAGCAGTACTTC.

The V call is TRBV27, the J call TRBJ1-1; no firm D call. The CDR3 loop spans 13 amino acids. The V gene lost 2 bases and the J gene lost 5 bases, with 9 bases spanning the gap. Germline-derived CDR1 and CDR2 are MNHEY and SMNVEV (reference sequence). CDR3 loop: CASSLGSWTEAFF. CDR3 DNA: TGTGCCAGCAGTTTAGGCAGTTGGACTGAAGCTTTCTTT.

The V call is TRBV6-5, the J call TRBJ2-1, with D unresolved. Germline CDR1 is MNHEY and CDR2 is SVGAGI. This CDR3 comprises 10 residues. V dropped 8 bases and J dropped 7 bases, with 6 bases sitting between them. The DNA for the CDR3 is TGTGCCAGCCAAGAAAATGAGCAGTTCTTC. This codes for CASQENEQFF.

This clone was detected a few times. The CDR3 loop reads CASSRDRGGMNTEAFF. In DNA, the CDR3 is TGTGCCAGCTCAAGGGACAGGGGCGGGATGAACACTGAAGCTTTCTTT. The V gene is TRBV18, the J gene TRBJ1-1; 10 bases agree with TRBD1. Looked up from germline, CDR1 is KGHSH and CDR2 is LQKENI. V shed 5 bases, J shed 0 bases, and the junction held 6 bases outside the gene matches. The CDR3 covers 16 residues.

The chain has TRBV10-3 and TRBJ2-1; D possibly matches TRBD1 or TRBD2 (6 bases each). CDR3 length: 11 amino acids. The germline V gene encodes CDR1 ENHRY and CDR2 SYGVKD. V lost 10 bases and J 7 bases, leaving 11 bases between the germline ends. The CDR3, as DNA: TGTGCCAGCGGAGGGGGGAATGAGCAGTTCTTC. Encoded protein: CASGGGNEQFF.